This T cell receptor (beta chain) was documented in a study of CD8+ T cells in alopecia areata. Study in general: At a dose of 5 to 10 mg twice daily, oral tofacitinib was given to treated patients. Overall study findings and caveats: On tofacitinib, scalp and blood still held many of the expanded lesional clones. For lesional scalp, especially alopecia totalis/universalis, clonality was higher than in normal scalp.

Treatment given: oral pan-JAK inhibitor, 5-10 mg twice daily. Lesional scalp punch biopsies and peripheral blood were collected from alopecia areata patients. This CDR3 region has 16 residues. The germline gives CDR1 MNHEY, CDR2 SMNVEV (reference sequence). The V gene lost 0 bases and the J gene lost 5 bases, with 16 bases spanning the gap. In the case of this clone: Its specificity is not known.

Sequencing used cDNA as its template, made by extracting RNA and reverse transcribing it. Using immunoSEQ multiplex PCR, the repertoire was profiled, and TCRdb retains in-frame clones only, with some absent. This table holds approximately 200,000 clones, more than 45% found once. The source of this sequence is a human donor with alopecia areata. The specimen comprised CD4+ T cells sorted from blood, sampled at week 24, from a patient treated with tofacitinib. The chain has TRBV27 and TRBJ1-1; the D gene is possibly TRBD1 (5 bases). The CDR3 loop reads CASSLSWRGRRTEAFF. CDR3 sequence (DNA): TGTGCCAGCAGTTTATCATGGAGGGGAAGAAGGACTGAAGCTTTCTTT.